The rows below give T cell receptor beta chains drawn from one sample of a study of CD8 T cells in ankylosing spondylitis. TCRdb independently ran MiXCR on the 5' RACE reads; one entry per CDR3 protein. The table has roughly 440,000 distinct CDR3 sequences, roughly 18% seen once. The sequencing sample was made of blood, either unsorted or a sorted T cell fraction (not recorded which). These receptors all come from a male donor with ankylosing spondylitis. Both conserved end residues are part of each CDR3. Each record gives: J gene, clone size, V gene, D gene, CDR3 protein, CDR3 DNA. A D gene is named only where the DNA matches it firmly. Clone size is not always given. Where it is, it says once, few, many or a class for expanded clones.

J: TRBJ2-3
size: NA
V: TRBV6-2/TRBV6-3
D: TRBD2
CDR3: CASSPSGTRTDTQYF
DNA: TGTGCCAGCAGTCCTAGCGGGACCCGCACAGATACGCAGTATTTT

J: TRBJ2-5
size: NA
V: TRBV20-1
D: NA
CDR3: CSARAEETQYF
DNA: TGCAGTGCTCGGGCTGAGGAGACCCAGTACTTC

J: TRBJ1-6
size: NA
V: TRBV6-6
D: NA
CDR3: CASGGTLNSPLHF
DNA: TGTGCCAGCGGCGGGACACTTAATTCACCCCTCCACTTT

J: TRBJ2-1
size: NA
V: TRBV4-3
D: TRBD2
CDR3: CASSQGGTIEQFF
DNA: TGCGCCAGCAGCCAAGGAGGGACTATCGAGCAGTTCTTC

J: TRBJ1-3
size: few
V: TRBV11-2
D: NA
CDR3: CASSYQKLGNTIYF
DNA: TGTGCCAGCAGCTACCAAAAGCTAGGAAACACCATATATTTT

J: TRBJ2-7
size: NA
V: TRBV11-1
D: NA
CDR3: CASSPPGPYEQYF
DNA: TGTGCCAGCAGCCCCCCGGGCCCTTACGAGCAGTACTTC

J: TRBJ2-5
size: NA
V: TRBV7-2
D: TRBD2
CDR3: CASSSIAGGRETQYF
DNA: TGTGCCAGCAGCTCGATAGCGGGAGGAAGAGAGACCCAGTACTTC

J: TRBJ2-3
size: NA
V: TRBV15
D: TRBD2
CDR3: CATSGRGSTDTQYF
DNA: TGTGCCACCAGCGGGAGGGGAAGCACAGATACGCAGTATTTT

J: TRBJ1-1
size: few
V: TRBV10-3
D: NA
CDR3: CAISESSTVEAFF
DNA: TGTGCCATCAGTGAGTCCTCGACAGTTGAAGCTTTCTTT

J: TRBJ1-1
size: few
V: TRBV6-5
D: NA
CDR3: CASSYRRGETEAFF
DNA: TGTGCCAGCAGTTACCGGCGAGGGGAGACTGAAGCTTTCTTT

J: TRBJ2-1
size: NA
V: TRBV30
D: TRBD1
CDR3: CAWSTYRGEQFF
DNA: TGTGCCTGGAGTACATACAGGGGTGAGCAGTTCTTC